This TCR beta chain stems from a study of PD-1 blockade in classical Hodgkin lymphoma. Study in general: Patients were dosed intravenously with nivolumab at 3 mg/kg every 2 weeks.

Produced via immunoSEQ multiplex PCR; TCRdb's table is partial and in-frame only. The sample records some 19,000 clones, 80% being singletons. Time point defined: cycle 4 day 1 (C4D1), after five to seven weeks of nivolumab. No patient escaped relapse after autologous stem cell transplantation, and brentuximab vedotin exposure varied. Regarding the study as a whole: Possible causes of repertoire differences, disease activity or prior therapy, remain undefined. By C4D1, diversity of CD4+ TCRs had risen significantly, whereas that of CD8+ TCRs had not.

This clone was recorded once. The antigen remains undetermined. Germline V gene sequence: CDR1 SNHLY, CDR2 FYNNEI. The CDR3 extends over 16 amino acids. V shed 6 bases, J shed 0 bases, and the junction held 5 bases outside the gene matches. The chain combines TRBV2 with TRBJ1-6; the match to TRBD1 covers 7 bases. This clonotype was sampled from a human donor with classical Hodgkin lymphoma. The input for sequencing was peripheral blood mononuclear cells (PBMCs), taken before the fourth cycle of nivolumab. The CDR3, as DNA: TGTGCCAGCAGAAGGGACAGACACTCCTATAATTCACCCCTCCACTTT. As protein: CASRRDRHSYNSPLHF.